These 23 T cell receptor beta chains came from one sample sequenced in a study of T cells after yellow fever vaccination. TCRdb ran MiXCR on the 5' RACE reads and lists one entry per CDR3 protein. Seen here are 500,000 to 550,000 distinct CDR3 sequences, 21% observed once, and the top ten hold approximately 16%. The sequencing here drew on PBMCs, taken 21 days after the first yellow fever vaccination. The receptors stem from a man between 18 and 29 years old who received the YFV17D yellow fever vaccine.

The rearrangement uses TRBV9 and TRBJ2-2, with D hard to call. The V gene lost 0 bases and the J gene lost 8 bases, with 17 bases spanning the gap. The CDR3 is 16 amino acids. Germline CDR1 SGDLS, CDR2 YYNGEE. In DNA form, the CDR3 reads TGTGCCAGCAGCGTAGATGTCTACCCTAACGGGGGGGAGCTGTTTTTT. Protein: CASSVDVYPNGGELFF.

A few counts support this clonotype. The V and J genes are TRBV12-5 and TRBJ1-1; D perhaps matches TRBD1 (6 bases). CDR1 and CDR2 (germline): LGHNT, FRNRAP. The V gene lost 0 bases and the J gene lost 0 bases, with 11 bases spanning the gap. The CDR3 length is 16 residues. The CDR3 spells CASGLVTGRLNTEAFF. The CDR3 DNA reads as TGTGCTAGTGGTTTGGTAACAGGGCGTCTGAACACTGAAGCTTTCTTT. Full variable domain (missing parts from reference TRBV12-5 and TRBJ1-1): DARVTQTPRHKVTEMGQEVTMRCQPILGHNTVFWYRQTMMQGLELLAYFRNRAPLDDSGMPKDRFSAEMPDATLATLKIQPSEPRDSAVYFCASGLVTGRLNTEAFFGQGTRLTVV.

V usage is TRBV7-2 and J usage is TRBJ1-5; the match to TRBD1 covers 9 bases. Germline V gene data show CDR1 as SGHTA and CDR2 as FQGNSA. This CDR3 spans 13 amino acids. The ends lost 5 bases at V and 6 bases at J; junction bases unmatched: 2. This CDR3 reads CASSPGQGQPQHF. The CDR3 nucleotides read TGTGCCAGCAGCCCGGGACAGGGTCAGCCCCAGCATTTT.

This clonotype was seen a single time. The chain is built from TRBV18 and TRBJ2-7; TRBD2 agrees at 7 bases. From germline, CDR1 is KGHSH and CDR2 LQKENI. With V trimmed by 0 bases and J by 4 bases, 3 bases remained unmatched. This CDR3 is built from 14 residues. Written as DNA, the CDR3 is TGTGCCAGCTCACCACCGAACGGGGGGTACGAGCAGTACGTC. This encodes CASSPPNGGYEQYV.

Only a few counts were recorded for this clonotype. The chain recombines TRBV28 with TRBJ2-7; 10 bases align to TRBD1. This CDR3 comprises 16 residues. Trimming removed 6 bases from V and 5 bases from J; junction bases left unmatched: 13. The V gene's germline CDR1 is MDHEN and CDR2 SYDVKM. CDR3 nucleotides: TGTGCCAGCAGGGAATCGACAGGGGGCGGCAGTGACGAGCAGTACGTC. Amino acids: CASRESTGGGSDEQYV.

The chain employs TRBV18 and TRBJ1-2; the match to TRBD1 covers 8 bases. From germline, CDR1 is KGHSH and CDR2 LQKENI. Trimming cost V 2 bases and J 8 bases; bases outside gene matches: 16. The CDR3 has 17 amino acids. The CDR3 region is CASSPTWDTGQGTGYTF. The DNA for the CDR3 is TGTGCCAGCTCACCAACGTGGGATACTGGACAGGGTACCGGCTACACCTTC.

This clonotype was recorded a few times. CDR3 in amino acids: CASSETSASGGRGQETQYF. The CDR3 nucleotides are TGCGCCAGCAGTGAGACTTCGGCTAGCGGGGGGCGGGGGCAAGAGACCCAGTACTTC. The chain links TRBV10-2 to TRBJ2-5; 11 bases line up with TRBD2. Per germline, CDR1 WSHSY and CDR2 SAAADI. V trimming: 2 bases; J trimming: 2 bases; junction bases outside the gene matches: 13. CDR3 length: 19 amino acids.

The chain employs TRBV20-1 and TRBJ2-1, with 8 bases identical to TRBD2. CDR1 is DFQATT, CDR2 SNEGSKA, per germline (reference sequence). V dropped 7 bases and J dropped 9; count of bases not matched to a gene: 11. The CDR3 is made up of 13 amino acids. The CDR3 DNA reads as TGCAGTGGCACGCGGGGGGAAGGGGGTGAGCAGTTCTTC. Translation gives CSGTRGEGGEQFF.

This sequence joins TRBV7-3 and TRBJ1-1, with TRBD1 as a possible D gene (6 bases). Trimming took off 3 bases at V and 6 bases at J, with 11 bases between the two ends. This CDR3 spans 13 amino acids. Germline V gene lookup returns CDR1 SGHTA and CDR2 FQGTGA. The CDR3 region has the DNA TGTGCCAGCAGCTTCCTGGGGGGCTCTGAAGCTTTCTTT. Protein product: CASSFLGGSEAFF.

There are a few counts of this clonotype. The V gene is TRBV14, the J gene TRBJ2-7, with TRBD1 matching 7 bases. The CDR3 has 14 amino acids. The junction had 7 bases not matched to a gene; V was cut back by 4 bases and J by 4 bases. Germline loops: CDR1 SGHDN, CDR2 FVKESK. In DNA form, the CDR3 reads TGTGCCAGCAGCCTGGGGACAGATTCTTACGAGCAGTACGTC. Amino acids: CASSLGTDSYEQYV.

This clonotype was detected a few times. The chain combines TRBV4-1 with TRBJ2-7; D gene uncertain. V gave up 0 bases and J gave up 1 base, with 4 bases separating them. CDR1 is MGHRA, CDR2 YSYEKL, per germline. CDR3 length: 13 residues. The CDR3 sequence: CASSQDRSYEQYV. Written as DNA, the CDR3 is TGCGCCAGCAGCCAAGATAGGTCCTACGAGCAGTACGTC.

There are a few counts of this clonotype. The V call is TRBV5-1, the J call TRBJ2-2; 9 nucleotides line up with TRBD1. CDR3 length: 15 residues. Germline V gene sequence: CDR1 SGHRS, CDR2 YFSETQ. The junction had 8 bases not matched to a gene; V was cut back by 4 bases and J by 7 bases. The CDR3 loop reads CASSIQQGADGELFF. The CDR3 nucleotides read TGCGCCAGCAGCATACAACAGGGGGCGGACGGGGAGCTGTTTTTT.

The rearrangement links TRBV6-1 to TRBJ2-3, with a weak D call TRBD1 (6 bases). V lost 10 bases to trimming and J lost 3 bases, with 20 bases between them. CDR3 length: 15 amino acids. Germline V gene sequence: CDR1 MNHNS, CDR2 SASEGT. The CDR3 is CATTTGGFGTDTQYF. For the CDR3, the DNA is TGTGCCACCACGACAGGTGGTTTTGGTACAGATACGCAGTATTTT.

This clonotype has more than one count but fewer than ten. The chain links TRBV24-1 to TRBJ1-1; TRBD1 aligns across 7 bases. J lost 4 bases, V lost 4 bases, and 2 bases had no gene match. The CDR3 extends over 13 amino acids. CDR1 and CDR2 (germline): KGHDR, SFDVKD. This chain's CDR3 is CATSEAGGTEAFF. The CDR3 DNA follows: TGTGCCACCAGTGAAGCAGGGGGCACTGAAGCTTTCTTT.

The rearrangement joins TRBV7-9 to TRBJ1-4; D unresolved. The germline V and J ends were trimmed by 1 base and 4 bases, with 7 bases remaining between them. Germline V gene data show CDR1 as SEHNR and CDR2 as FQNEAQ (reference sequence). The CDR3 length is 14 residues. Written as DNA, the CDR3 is TGTGCCAGCAGCTTAGGCAGGAGTAATGAAAAACTGTTTTTT. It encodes CASSLGRSNEKLFF.

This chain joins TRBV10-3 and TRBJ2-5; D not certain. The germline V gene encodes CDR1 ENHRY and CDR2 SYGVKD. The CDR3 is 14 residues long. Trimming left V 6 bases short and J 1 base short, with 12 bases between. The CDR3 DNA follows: TGTGCCATCAGACCCTCCGGATTCCAAGAGACCCAGTACTTC. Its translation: CAIRPSGFQETQYF.

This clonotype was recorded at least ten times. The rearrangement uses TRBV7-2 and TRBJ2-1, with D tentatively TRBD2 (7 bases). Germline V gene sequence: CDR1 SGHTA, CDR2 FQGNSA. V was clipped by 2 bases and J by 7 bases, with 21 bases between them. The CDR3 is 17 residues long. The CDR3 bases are TGTGCCAGCAGCTTAAATATGGGGGGGGCAGGGGATAATGAGCAGTTCTTC. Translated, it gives CASSLNMGGAGDNEQFF. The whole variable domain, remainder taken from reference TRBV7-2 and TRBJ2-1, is GAGVSQSPSNKVTEKGKDVELRCDPISGHTALYWYRQSLGQGLEFLIYFQGNSAPDKSGLPSDRFSAERTGGSVSTLTIQRTQQEDSAVYLCASSLNMGGAGDNEQFFGPGTRLTVL.

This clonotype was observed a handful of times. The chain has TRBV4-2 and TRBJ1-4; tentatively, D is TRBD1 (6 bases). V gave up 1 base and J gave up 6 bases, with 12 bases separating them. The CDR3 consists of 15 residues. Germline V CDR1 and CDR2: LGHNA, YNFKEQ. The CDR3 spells CASSQGGQVDEKLFF. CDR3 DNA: TGTGCCAGCAGCCAAGGGGGGCAGGTAGATGAAAAACTGTTTTTT.

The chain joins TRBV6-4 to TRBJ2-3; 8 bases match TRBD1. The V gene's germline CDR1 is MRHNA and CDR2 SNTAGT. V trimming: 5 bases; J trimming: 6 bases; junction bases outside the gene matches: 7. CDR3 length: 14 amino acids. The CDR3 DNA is TGTGCCAGCAGTTCGACCCGACAGGGGGATACGCAGTATTTT. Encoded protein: CASSSTRQGDTQYF.

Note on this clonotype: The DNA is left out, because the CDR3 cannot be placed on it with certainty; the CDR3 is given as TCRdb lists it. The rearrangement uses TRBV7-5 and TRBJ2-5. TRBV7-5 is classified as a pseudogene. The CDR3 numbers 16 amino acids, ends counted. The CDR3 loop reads CISVPEAFKCPETQYF.

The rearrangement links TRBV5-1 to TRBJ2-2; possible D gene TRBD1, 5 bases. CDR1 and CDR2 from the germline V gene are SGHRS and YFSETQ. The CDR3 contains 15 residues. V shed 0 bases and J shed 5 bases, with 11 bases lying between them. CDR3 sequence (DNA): TGCGCCAGCAGCTTGGCAGGGCTGGGGACCGGGGAGCTGTTTTTT. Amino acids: CASSLAGLGTGELFF.

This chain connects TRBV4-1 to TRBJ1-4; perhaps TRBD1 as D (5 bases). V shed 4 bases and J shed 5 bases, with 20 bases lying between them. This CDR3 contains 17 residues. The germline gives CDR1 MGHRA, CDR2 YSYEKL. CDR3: CASSRGRQGRRNEKLFF. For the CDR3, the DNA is TGCGCCAGCAGCCGAGGCCGGCAGGGCAGAAGAAATGAAAAACTGTTTTTT.

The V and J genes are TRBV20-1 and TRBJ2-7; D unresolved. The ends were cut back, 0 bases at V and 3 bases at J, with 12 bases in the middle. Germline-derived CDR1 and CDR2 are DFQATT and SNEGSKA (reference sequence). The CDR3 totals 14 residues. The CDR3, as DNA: TGCAGTGCTAGAGATATCAGGCCCCACTACGAGCAGTACTTC. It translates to CSARDIRPHYEQYF.